A selection of T cell receptor beta chains follows, all from one sample in a study of T-cell memory formation after mild COVID-19. TCRdb re-called the 5' RACE reads through MiXCR, storing one row per CDR3 protein. Among 250,000 or so distinct CDR3 sequences listed, approximately 19% were seen once. Input material: PBMCs or a T cell subset sorted from them (not recorded which). These receptors were collected from a man younger than 35 who had mild COVID-19 (a few samples of this study predate the infection). Cell type and time point are not known. The CDR3 runs from the conserved cysteine through the conserved F or W. D genes are given only for firm matches. Clone size is given for some rows only: seen once, a few or many times, or a class if the clone is expanded.

v_gene	j_gene	d_gene	abundance	CDR3nt	CDR3aa
TRBV29-1	TRBJ1-2	.	.	TGCAGCGTTGACAGGGAAGACTATGGCTACACCTTC	CSVDREDYGYTF
TRBV29-1	TRBJ1-2	TRBD1	few	TGCAGCGTTGTCCCTGAGCCGGCGGACAGGCGGGGCTACACCTTC	CSVVPEPADRRGYTF
TRBV29-1	TRBJ2-6	.	few	TGCAGCGTTGTAGGGCCGGAGGACTCTGGGGCCAACGTCCTGACTTTC	CSVVGPEDSGANVLTF
TRBV5-1	TRBJ2-7	.	few	TGCGCCAGCAGCGTGGACGGGAGCTCCTACGAGCAGTACTTC	CASSVDGSSYEQYF
TRBV5-1	TRBJ2-7	.	.	TGCGCCAGCATCTCACAGAATGCCTACGAGCAGTACTTC	CASISQNAYEQYF
TRBV7-9	TRBJ2-7	.	few	TGTGCCAGCAGCGATGGGGGCCCGACAGCCTACGAGCAGTACTTC	CASSDGGPTAYEQYF
TRBV5-1	TRBJ1-6	.	few	TGCGCCAGCAGCTTGGATGGGGCTGAGTCACCCCTCCACTTT	CASSLDGAESPLHF
TRBV2	TRBJ2-1	.	.	TGTGCCAGCAGTGATGAGGGAGTTGTGATTTATGAGCAGTTCTTC	CASSDEGVVIYEQFF
TRBV18	TRBJ1-1	.	few	TGTGCCAGCTCACCGGATACAGGGTTGGTCACTGAAGCTTTCTTT	CASSPDTGLVTEAFF
TRBV5-1	TRBJ2-3	.	many	TGCGCCAGCAGCGTGGACACCGCGGCAGATACGCAGTATTTT	CASSVDTAADTQYF
TRBV7-2	TRBJ2-1	TRBD2	.	TGTGCCAGCGGGCCGGGACTAGCGGGCCACAGCTCCTACAATGAGCAGTTCTTC	CASGPGLAGHSSYNEQFF
TRBV18	TRBJ1-4	TRBD1	few	TGTGCCAGCTCACCACAGGGGGCGAGTGAAAAACTGTTTTTT	CASSPQGASEKLFF
TRBV5-5	TRBJ1-5	.	.	TGTGCCAGCAGCATCCACCGGGAGGGAAATCAGCCCCAGCATTTT	CASSIHREGNQPQHF
TRBV28	TRBJ1-1	.	.	TGTGCCAGCAGTTTTGCGCTTAACACTGAAGCTTTCTTT	CASSFALNTEAFF
TRBV28	TRBJ2-7	TRBD1	many	TGTGCCAGCAGTTTGCCCGGACAGGGGATCTACGAGCAGTACTTC	CASSLPGQGIYEQYF
TRBV6-5	TRBJ2-1	.	.	TGTGCCAGCAAAGGGATAGGTAGGAATGAGCAGTTCTTC	CASKGIGRNEQFF
TRBV29-1	TRBJ2-2	.	.	TGCAGCGTTGAGTCCAAGGGGGTCACCGGGGAGCTGTTTTTT	CSVESKGVTGELFF
TRBV5-1	TRBJ2-1	.	few	TGCGCCAGCAGCTTGTCGATGGGTTTCTACAATGAGCAGTTCTTC	CASSLSMGFYNEQFF
TRBV12-3/TRBV12-4	TRBJ2-2	.	medium-sized	TGTGCCAGCAGCCAGGGAACCGGGGAGCTGTTTTTT	CASSQGTGELFF
TRBV5-6	TRBJ2-3	.	many	TGTGCCAGCAGCTTGGAGGGGGGCACAGATACGCAGTATTTT	CASSLEGGTDTQYF
TRBV4-3	TRBJ2-7	.	few	TGCGCCAGCAGCCAAGTGGGGCAGGGCGCGTACGAGCAGTACTTC	CASSQVGQGAYEQYF
TRBV5-1	TRBJ2-1	.	many	TGCGCCAGCAGCTTAGGGCTAGTACTAGAAGAGCAGTTCTTC	CASSLGLVLEEQFF
TRBV5-1	TRBJ2-5	.	.	TGCGCCAGCAGCTGGGGGAGCTTAGGGCCGTCGGGAGAGACCCAGTACTTC	CASSWGSLGPSGETQYF
TRBV4-2	TRBJ2-2	.	many	TGTGCCAGCAGCCATCCGGGGCGACACACCGGGGAGCTGTTTTTT	CASSHPGRHTGELFF
TRBV20-1	TRBJ2-2	TRBD2	.	TGCAGTGCCAGTGGACTAGCGGGGTGGACCGGGGAGCTGTTTTTT	CSASGLAGWTGELFF
TRBV27	TRBJ1-5	.	once	TGTGCCACCTCGCCGGGGCCCAATCAGCCCCAGCATTTT	CATSPGPNQPQHF
TRBV7-7	TRBJ2-5	.	few	TGTGCTAGCAGCTCCTCATGGGGCCGCGGGGAGACCCAGTACTTC	CASSSSWGRGETQYF
TRBV6-6	TRBJ1-4	.	few	TGTGCCAGCAGACTGACGGTGGCTAATGAAAAACTGTTTTTT	CASRLTVANEKLFF
TRBV6-1	TRBJ2-2	TRBD2	few	TGTGCCAGCAGTGGGCTAGCGGGGGCCGGGGAGCTGTTTTTT	CASSGLAGAGELFF
TRBV5-1	TRBJ2-3	.	many	TGCGCCAGCAGCACGGGACGGGGCACAGATACGCAGTATTTT	CASSTGRGTDTQYF
TRBV7-2	TRBJ1-1	TRBD1	.	TGTGCCAGCAGCCTAAGACAGGGTTCTGAGACTGAAGCTTTCTTT	CASSLRQGSETEAFF
TRBV7-2	TRBJ2-3	TRBD2	few	TGTGCCAGCAGCTTAGTGTCCGCGGGGGGAAACGCAGATACGCAGTATTTT	CASSLVSAGGNADTQYF
TRBV20-1	TRBJ2-3	.	few	TGCAGTGCTACCCCCCGGGGCACAGATACGCAGTATTTT	CSATPRGTDTQYF
TRBV7-9	TRBJ1-5	.	.	TGTGCCAGCAGCTTGGGGGGTCCCCAGCATTTT	CASSLGGPQHF
TRBV20-1	TRBJ2-5	TRBD2	.	TGCAGTGCTAGAGAGCGCACTAGCGGCCAAGAGACCCAGTACTTC	CSARERTSGQETQYF
TRBV21-1	TRBJ1-5	.	.	TGTGCCAGCAGCAAAGGAATTCCGTCTAAGCGGCCCCAGCATTTT	CASSKGIPSKRPQHF
TRBV7-3	TRBJ1-1	.	.	TGTGCCAGCAGCAATGACCCCCCCGGGGCGAACACTGAAGCTTTCTTT	CASSNDPPGANTEAFF
TRBV7-2	TRBJ1-5	TRBD1	few	TGTGCCAGCAGCTTAGTCGGGCAGGGGGGTCAGCCCCAGCATTTT	CASSLVGQGGQPQHF
TRBV4-3	TRBJ2-5	.	.	TGCGCCAGCAGCCAAGATATAACCGCAGAGACCCAGTACTTC	CASSQDITAETQYF
TRBV4-3	TRBJ2-3	.	many	TGCGCCAGCAGCCAAGGCGGGGCGGGGCTCCGGACCCGCACAGATACGCAGTATTTT	CASSQGGAGLRTRTDTQYF
TRBV7-6	TRBJ2-7	.	many	TGTGCCAGCAGCCCAGGGGATTTTGAGCAGTACTTC	CASSPGDFEQYF
TRBV4-1	TRBJ2-4	.	few	TGCGCCAGCAGCCCTTGGGACAACCTAGCCAAAAACATTCAGTACTTC	CASSPWDNLAKNIQYF
TRBV18	TRBJ2-5	TRBD1	few	TGTGCCAGCTCACCGGGGGACAGTTCTGAGACCCAGTACTTC	CASSPGDSSETQYF
TRBV6-5	TRBJ1-2	TRBD1	.	TGTGCCAGCAGTAACCAAGGGACAGGGAATGGCTACACCTTC	CASSNQGTGNGYTF
TRBV12-3/TRBV12-4	TRBJ2-5	.	many	TGTGCCAGCAGCTCTGCAGGGACACAAGAGACCCAGTACTTC	CASSSAGTQETQYF
TRBV27	TRBJ2-6	.	many	TGTGCCAGCTCCGTCTCTGGGGCCAACGTCCTGACTTTC	CASSVSGANVLTF
TRBV24-1	TRBJ1-1	.	few	TGTGCCACCAGTGTCCGGCAGGGGCGGACTGAAGCTTTCTTT	CATSVRQGRTEAFF
TRBV9	TRBJ2-1	.	.	TGTGCCAGCAGCAGGGGGTCAGGGAGAAATACTGAGCAGTTCTTC	CASSRGSGRNTEQFF
TRBV4-2	TRBJ2-1	TRBD1	.	TGTGCCAGCAGCCAAATGGGACAGGGAAACAATGAGCAGTTCTTC	CASSQMGQGNNEQFF